The rows below give T cell receptor beta chains drawn from one sample of a study of blood T cell repertoires in COVID-19. The repertoire was sequenced with immunoSEQ multiplex PCR; TCRdb's copy has only in-frame clones and lacks some. In the table there are 650,000 to 800,000 clones, around 90% of which are singletons. Sequencing used peripheral blood. The receptors stem from a woman younger than 30 with acute or convalescent COVID-19. Each CDR3 is given with its conserved first and last residue. Fields, in order: D gene, clone size, V gene, J gene, CDR3 protein, CDR3 DNA. D genes are given only for firm matches. Expanded clones are given a class, and other clones once, few, many or no size at all.

D gene: TRBD1; clone size: .; V gene: TRBV5-1; J gene: TRBJ1-3; CDR3 protein: CASSLEGQGGGNTIYF; CDR3 DNA: TGCGCCAGCAGCTTGGAAGGACAGGGAGGTGGAAACACCATATATTTT
D gene: TRBD1; clone size: .; V gene: TRBV12-3/TRBV12-4; J gene: TRBJ1-4; CDR3 protein: CASIPGQREKLFF; CDR3 DNA: TGTGCCAGCATTCCGGGACAGAGGGAAAAACTGTTTTTT
D gene: .; clone size: once; V gene: TRBV18; J gene: TRBJ1-6; CDR3 protein: CASSRENYSPLHF; CDR3 DNA: TGTGCCAGCTCTAGGGAGAATTATTCACCCCTCCACTTT
D gene: .; clone size: .; V gene: TRBV19; J gene: TRBJ1-2; CDR3 protein: CASSISTGPYYGYTF; CDR3 DNA: TGTGCCAGTAGTATATCTACAGGCCCTTACTATGGCTACACCTTC
D gene: .; clone size: .; V gene: TRBV27; J gene: TRBJ2-1; CDR3 protein: CASQVRPYNEQFF; CDR3 DNA: TGTGCCAGCCAGGTCCGGCCCTACAATGAGCAGTTCTTC
D gene: .; clone size: .; V gene: TRBV30; J gene: TRBJ1-1; CDR3 protein: CAWSRREQGEAFF; CDR3 DNA: TGTGCCTGGAGTAGGCGAGAACAGGGAGAGGCTTTCTTT
D gene: .; clone size: .; V gene: TRBV5-4; J gene: TRBJ1-1; CDR3 protein: CASSPGGLRAFF; CDR3 DNA: TGTGCCAGCAGCCCCGGTGGGTTGAGGGCTTTCTTT
D gene: TRBD1; clone size: .; V gene: TRBV7-3; J gene: TRBJ2-2; CDR3 protein: CASSLPQGAVTGELFF; CDR3 DNA: TGTGCCAGCAGCCTCCCACAGGGGGCAGTCACCGGGGAGCTGTTTTTT
D gene: .; clone size: .; V gene: TRBV9; J gene: TRBJ2-3; CDR3 protein: CASSAPVTDTQYF; CDR3 DNA: TGTGCCAGCAGCGCCCCTGTCACAGATACGCAGTATTTT
D gene: TRBD1; clone size: .; V gene: TRBV5-1; J gene: TRBJ2-3; CDR3 protein: CASSLGDRGSADTQYF; CDR3 DNA: TGCGCCAGCAGCTTAGGGGACAGGGGAAGTGCAGATACGCAGTATTTT
D gene: .; clone size: .; V gene: TRBV10-3; J gene: TRBJ1-5; CDR3 protein: CAISEGQGLFNQPQHF; CDR3 DNA: TGTGCCATCAGTGAAGGGCAGGGGCTCTTTAATCAGCCCCAGCATTTT
D gene: .; clone size: .; V gene: TRBV7-9; J gene: TRBJ1-3; CDR3 protein: CASSLSLPGNTIYF; CDR3 DNA: TGTGCCAGCAGCTTATCACTGCCTGGAAACACCATATATTTT
D gene: TRBD1; clone size: .; V gene: TRBV5-1; J gene: TRBJ2-7; CDR3 protein: CASSPGQGALVEQYF; CDR3 DNA: TGCGCCAGCAGCCCCGGACAGGGGGCTTTGGTCGAGCAGTACTTC
D gene: .; clone size: .; V gene: TRBV7-3; J gene: TRBJ1-2; CDR3 protein: CASSLAPGGADGYTF; CDR3 DNA: TGTGCCAGCAGCTTAGCTCCGGGGGGCGCCGATGGCTACACCTTC
D gene: .; clone size: once; V gene: TRBV18; J gene: TRBJ2-7; CDR3 protein: CASSPLAAGPVF; CDR3 DNA: TGTGCCAGCTCACCACTCGCTGCAGGGCCAGTCTTC
D gene: .; clone size: .; V gene: TRBV20-1; J gene: TRBJ2-2; CDR3 protein: CSARADGELFF; CDR3 DNA: TGCAGTGCTAGGGCCGACGGGGAGCTGTTTTTT
D gene: .; clone size: .; V gene: TRBV4-2; J gene: TRBJ1-5; CDR3 protein: CASRAGNNQPQHF; CDR3 DNA: TGTGCCTCCAGGGCGGGGAATAATCAGCCCCAGCATTTT
D gene: .; clone size: once; V gene: TRBV7-2; J gene: TRBJ1-5; CDR3 protein: CASSWGVVQPQHF; CDR3 DNA: TGTGCCAGCAGCTGGGGGGTTGTACAGCCCCAGCATTTT
D gene: TRBD1; clone size: .; V gene: TRBV6-6; J gene: TRBJ1-5; CDR3 protein: CASRTGQKSNQPQHF; CDR3 DNA: TGTGCCAGCAGGACGGGACAGAAGAGCAATCAGCCCCAGCATTTT
D gene: TRBD2; clone size: .; V gene: TRBV18; J gene: TRBJ2-7; CDR3 protein: CASSPGTSGGTYEQYF; CDR3 DNA: TGTGCCAGCTCACCTGGGACTAGCGGGGGAACCTACGAGCAGTACTTC
D gene: .; clone size: once; V gene: TRBV30; J gene: TRBJ1-5; CDR3 protein: CAWSATENQPQHF; CDR3 DNA: TGTGCCTGGAGTGCGACAGAAAATCAGCCCCAGCATTTT
D gene: TRBD1; clone size: .; V gene: TRBV14; J gene: TRBJ1-1; CDR3 protein: CASSPGTVGLTFF; CDR3 DNA: TGTGCCAGCAGCCCTGGGACAGTGGGGCTAACTTTCTTT
D gene: .; clone size: .; V gene: TRBV28; J gene: TRBJ1-2; CDR3 protein: CATLGGGPGYTF; CDR3 DNA: TGTGCCACTCTGGGGGGGGGCCCTGGCTACACCTTC
D gene: .; clone size: .; V gene: TRBV6-6; J gene: TRBJ1-4; CDR3 protein: CASSYSGRLTEKLFF; CDR3 DNA: TGTGCCAGCAGTTACTCGGGCAGGTTGACCGAAAAACTGTTTTTT
D gene: .; clone size: .; V gene: TRBV6-5; J gene: TRBJ2-2; CDR3 protein: CASSPAGTRVGELFF; CDR3 DNA: TGTGCCAGCAGTCCCGCCGGTACTAGGGTCGGGGAGCTGTTTTTT
D gene: .; clone size: .; V gene: TRBV7-8; J gene: TRBJ1-3; CDR3 protein: CASSFGRGIMSGNTIYF; CDR3 DNA: TGTGCCAGCAGCTTTGGCAGGGGAATCATGTCTGGAAACACCATATATTTT
D gene: .; clone size: .; V gene: TRBV5-1; J gene: TRBJ2-2; CDR3 protein: CASSLYRANTGELFF; CDR3 DNA: TGCGCCAGCAGCTTGTACAGGGCGAACACCGGGGAGCTGTTTTTT
D gene: .; clone size: .; V gene: TRBV29-1; J gene: TRBJ1-1; CDR3 protein: CSVEIRGNTEAFF; CDR3 DNA: TGCAGCGTTGAAATCAGGGGGAACACTGAAGCTTTCTTT
D gene: TRBD1; clone size: .; V gene: TRBV5-4; J gene: TRBJ2-7; CDR3 protein: CASGDRGWPEQYF; CDR3 DNA: TGTGCCAGCGGGGACAGGGGGTGGCCCGAGCAGTACTTC
D gene: TRBD1; clone size: few; V gene: TRBV30; J gene: TRBJ1-2; CDR3 protein: CAWSRGPGYTF; CDR3 DNA: TGTGCCTGGAGCAGGGGGCCTGGCTACACCTTC
D gene: .; clone size: once; V gene: TRBV29-1; J gene: TRBJ1-2; CDR3 protein: CSVPWDTDSNYGYTF; CDR3 DNA: TGCAGCGTTCCCTGGGACACCGACTCTAACTATGGCTACACCTTC
D gene: TRBD1; clone size: .; V gene: TRBV9; J gene: TRBJ1-1; CDR3 protein: CASSGDRQGRNTEAFF; CDR3 DNA: TGTGCCAGCAGCGGAGATCGACAGGGCCGGAACACTGAAGCTTTCTTT